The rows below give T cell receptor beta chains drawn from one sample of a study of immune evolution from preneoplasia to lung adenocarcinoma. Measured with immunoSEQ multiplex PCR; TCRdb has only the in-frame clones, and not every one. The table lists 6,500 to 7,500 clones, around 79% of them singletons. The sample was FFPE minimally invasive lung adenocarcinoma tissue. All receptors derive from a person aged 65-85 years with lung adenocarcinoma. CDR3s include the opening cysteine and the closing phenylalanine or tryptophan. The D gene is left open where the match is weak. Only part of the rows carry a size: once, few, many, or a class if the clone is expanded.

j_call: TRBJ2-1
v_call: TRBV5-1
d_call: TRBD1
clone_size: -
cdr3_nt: TGCGCCAGCAGCTTGGATGGGACAGGATATGGTGAGCAGTTCTTC
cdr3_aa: CASSLDGTGYGEQFF

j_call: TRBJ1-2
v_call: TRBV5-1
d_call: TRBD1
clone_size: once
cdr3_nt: TGCGCCAGCAGCGTGCAGACAGGGGATATCTATGGCTACACCTTC
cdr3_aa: CASSVQTGDIYGYTF

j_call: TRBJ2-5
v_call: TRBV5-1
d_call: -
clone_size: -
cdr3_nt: TGCGCCAGCAGCTTGGCCGGGGTATATAGAGAGACCCAGTACTTC
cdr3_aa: CASSLAGVYRETQYF

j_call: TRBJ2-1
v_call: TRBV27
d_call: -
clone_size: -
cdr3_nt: TGTGCCAGCAGTTTATGGGGGCGACAGGACAATGAGCAGTTCTTC
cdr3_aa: CASSLWGRQDNEQFF

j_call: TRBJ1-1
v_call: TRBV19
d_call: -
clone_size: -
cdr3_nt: TGTGCCAGTAGTATAGGGGAATGGGGGACTTTCTTT
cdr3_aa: CASSIGEWGTFF

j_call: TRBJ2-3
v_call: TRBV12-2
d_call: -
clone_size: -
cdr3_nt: TGTGCAAGTCGCTTAGGGGCCTCCGGGTCACTCGAACACACAGATACGCAGTATTTT
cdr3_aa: CASRLGASGSLEHTDTQYF

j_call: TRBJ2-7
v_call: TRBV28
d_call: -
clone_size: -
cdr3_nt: TGTGCCAGCAGTTTACCTAGACTTGCTAAGCAGTACTTC
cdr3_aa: CASSLPRLAKQYF

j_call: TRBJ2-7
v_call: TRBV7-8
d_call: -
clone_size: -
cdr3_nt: TGTGCCAGCAGCTTTTTAGGTGGGGTGGAATACGAGCAGTACTTC
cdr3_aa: CASSFLGGVEYEQYF

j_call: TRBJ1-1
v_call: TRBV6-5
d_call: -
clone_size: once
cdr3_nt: TGTGCCAGCAGTTACTCGCGCAGGGATCAGGCTTTCTTT
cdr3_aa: CASSYSRRDQAFF

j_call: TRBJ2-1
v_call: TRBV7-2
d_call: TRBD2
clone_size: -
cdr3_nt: TGTGCCAGCAGCTTAGGAGCTAGCGGGACTTACAATGAGCAGTTCTTC
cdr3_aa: CASSLGASGTYNEQFF

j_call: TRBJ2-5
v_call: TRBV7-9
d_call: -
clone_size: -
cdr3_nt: TGTGCCAGCAGCTTAGTGGTGGGGTACCAAGAGACCCAGTACTTC
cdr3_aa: CASSLVVGYQETQYF